Below, one T cell receptor (beta chain) is given with its context. No cognate antigen has been identified for it. No quality values exist for individual bases; no much larger clone is one base distant. Donors were around 37 systemically healthy Caucasian individuals from Russia aged about 6 to 100 years. Each donor gave roughly 11 milliliters of peripheral blood, drawn into EDTA-treated Vacutainer tubes. Ficoll-Paque density-gradient centrifugation was used to isolate PBMCs, with at least 6.5 million per sample. Trizol reagent was used to extract total RNA from PBMCs, with at least 5 micrograms per sample. For every donor, flow cytometry on a PBMC aliquot measured the percentage of naive CD45RAhigh/CD27high T cells. The data derive from a study of blood T cells in healthy people across ages (dated by TCRdb to the mid-2010s). About the study as a whole: In model experiments, template switching captured about one uniquely barcoded TCR beta cDNA molecule for every two T cells. The donors were divided into four age groups: young (average approximately 17 years), middle-aged (around 41), aged (approximately 62) and long-lived (about 90). Using deep sequencing normalized with unique cDNA molecular identifiers, the study measured how TCR beta repertoire diversity changes with age. Two additional independent replicas of 1 million unique cDNA reads from the same blood draw were analyzed for two donors (one aged 18 to 30 and one aged 80 or older). Study-level results and caveats: Because the CMV infection status of the donors was unknown, age-related changes in expanded clonotypes may potentially have been confounded. Estimates of total diversity based on one million sequenced T cells were regarded as lower bounds and as underestimates. Observed TCR beta diversity per million T cells fell roughly linearly with age, and a significant reduction was already apparent by age around 36. Bulk unsorted PBMC profiling prevented conclusive comparison of naive and antigen-experienced compartments. Observed TCR beta diversity correlated strongly with the percentage of naive T cells measured by flow cytometry. Compared with the aged group, more naive CD4+ T cells, fewer expanded clones and increased TCR diversity were shown by the long-lived group, suggesting age selection.

Library prep was done by 5' RACE. This sample was sequenced with an Illumina HiSeq 2500. A second PCR of about 6 to 11 cycles was run with a J-beta primer mix and a sample-barcoded 5' primer. Each TCR beta cDNA molecule received a unique molecular identifier from a template-switch 5' adaptor carrying 12 random nucleotides. Each sample yielded at least 3 million CDR3-containing paired-end reads. All of the RNA was converted into first-strand cDNA using the Mint cDNA synthesis kit, with a TRBC-specific oligonucleotide serving as the primer. All cDNA was treated with uracil-DNA glycosylase and then went through a first 18-cycle PCR with the universal primers M1SS and BC2_uni_R. The original pipeline was this. Each sample was normalized by randomly selecting 1 million high-quality reads, each carrying a distinct molecular identifier. Instead of being binned into consensus sequences, reads that shared molecular identifiers were thrown out. MiTCR, run with a Q25 quality threshold and the strictest error-elimination algorithm, handled CDR3 identification, clonotype clustering and error correction. A nonparametric unseen species model using Euler transformation provided a lower-bound estimate of total TCR beta diversity. The raw public data were reprocessed by TCRdb itself: fastp quality trimming at Q25, MiXCR clonotype calling, in-frame beta chains only. When rows share a CDR3 protein, they turn into one entry using the most common DNA and genes. The V and J calls come from TCRdb's annotation, not from the publication. The sample table holds about 930,000 distinct CDR3 sequences, of which around 29% were seen once. The ten biggest clones cover approximately 10% of the sample.

Taken from the germline V gene (reference sequence), the CDR1 and CDR2 loops are SEHNR and FQNEAQ. The CDR3 spans 13 residues, from the cysteine through the phenylalanine. Solely the CDR3 DNA is kept, with 39 bases framed from the first base. V is shortened by 5 bases, J by 8 bases, and the region joining them spans 15 bases. This sample was also put to use in a study of T cells of mothers and their children. Drawing on the second study: Donors were nine systemically healthy Caucasian individuals: three mothers and their six children. cDNA synthesis used all of the extracted RNA, with roughly 1.5 ug of RNA in each 15 ul reaction. Sample barcodes and 2-4 random nucleotides were added via the M1S primer in the second PCR. Over 8.5 million TCR beta CDR3 reads were obtained for each mother, and approximately 3 million reads were obtained for each child. TCR recombination output is similarly shaped by thymic selection in related and unrelated pairs, with a minor effect exerted by inherited differences. Related mother-child pairs always showed normalized repertoire overlap that was slightly higher than in unrelated mother-child pairs, though the difference was never significant. With a sensitivity of approximately 100 clones per million clonotypes, no persistent microchimeric T cell clones were detected. The study used deep NGS to compare TCR beta repertoires of mothers and children, seeking features distinguishing related mother-child pairs from unrelated individuals. The mean age was roughly 44 +/- 4 years for the mothers and approximately 11 +/- 4 years for the children. Libraries were sequenced on Illumina HiSeq 2000 with 100+100 nt paired-end reads after adapter ligation with NEBNext reagents. To prevent cross-contamination, the mother and child libraries were prepared one month apart and sequenced in separate runs. For each donor, somewhere between roughly 450,000 and 2,100,000 distinct TCR beta clonotypes were identified. Naive TCR beta clonotypes were estimated from low-frequency clonotypes matched to each donor's FACS-determined naive share, without sorting.

This sequence uses TRBV7-9 and TRBJ1-2; the D gene identity is not certain. The material sequenced was blood. The receptor's source is a woman in her 40s in good health. The bases are TGTGCCAGCAGCGTGGATTCGTGGCCCGGCTACACCTTC. Translation gives CASSVDSWPGYTF.